This entry lists 18 T cell receptor beta chains sequenced from one sample in a study of T cell responses to AZD1222 COVID-19 vaccine (dated by TCRdb to about 2021). Read against the paper, the sample's time point label means: about 28 days (+/-7) after the second vaccine dose. Libraries were prepared through the immunoSEQ multiplex PCR assay. Sourced from immuneACCESS, this table was stored by TCRdb with only in-frame sequences that have V and J called. A share of the clones is absent; for the studies checked, an unresolved V gene accounts for under half, and the remainder has no known explanation. The table for this sample lists around 67,000 clones; under 90% of them were counted only once. 5% to 6.5% of the sample is taken by the ten largest. Sequenced material: peripheral blood, taken 28 days after the second AZD1222 dose. The receptors were gathered from an adult who received the AZD1222 COVID-19 vaccine.

V is TRBV18 and J is TRBJ1-6; D possibly corresponds to TRBD1 (5 bases). Germline CDR1 KGHSH, CDR2 LQKENI. V was pared by 6 bases and J by 7 bases, with 7 bases between. The CDR3 sequence is 12 residues long. Here the CDR3 DNA reads TGTGCCAGCTCGGGGGGGAATTCACCCCTCCACTTT. Its translation: CASSGGNSPLHF.

The chain uses TRBV27 and TRBJ1-4, with D maybe TRBD1 (6 bases). Trimming removed 2 bases at V and 3 bases at J, with 10 bases between. The CDR3 runs to 15 residues. Germline CDR1 reads MNHEY; CDR2 reads SMNVEV (reference sequence). The DNA of the CDR3 is TGTGCCAGCAGTTTAGACCACAGGGCTAATGAAAAACTGTTTTTT. Its translation is CASSLDHRANEKLFF.

This chain joins TRBV6-2 or TRBV6-3 and TRBJ2-2, with 9 bases lining up with TRBD1. Germline V gene data show CDR1 as MNHEY and CDR2 as SVGEGT. V trimming: 3 bases; J trimming: 6 bases; junction bases outside the gene matches: 11. The CDR3 consists of 17 residues. The CDR3 loop reads CASSYSLGTGKPGELFF. DNA of the CDR3: TGTGCCAGCAGTTATTCCCTCGGGACAGGGAAACCCGGGGAGCTGTTTTTT.

The V and J genes are TRBV29-1 and TRBJ2-3; 10 positions agree with TRBD2. The trim removed 2 bases at V and 4 bases at J, leaving 6 bases unmatched. CDR3 length: 15 residues. CDR1 is SQVTM, CDR2 ANQGSEA, per germline. CDR3 in amino acids: CSVEQAGGAADTQYF. The CDR3 region has the DNA TGCAGCGTTGAACAAGCGGGGGGGGCCGCAGATACGCAGTATTTT.

The V gene is TRBV19, the J gene TRBJ2-2, with D unresolved. CDR3 length: 14 amino acids. CDR1 and CDR2 from the germline V gene are LNHDA and SQIVND (reference sequence). Deletions cut 7 bases from V and 5 bases from J, with 14 bases between. The CDR3 region is CASTTSWRTGELFF. CDR3 DNA sequence: TGTGCCAGTACCACGTCTTGGCGGACCGGGGAGCTGTTTTTT.

The chain has TRBV29-1 and TRBJ2-1; possibly TRBD1 for D (6 bases). Trimming cost V 6 bases and J 8 bases, with 14 bases left between them. CDR1 is SQVTM, CDR2 ANQGSEA, per germline. The CDR3 extends over 12 amino acids. The CDR3 spells CSVNRVEDEQFF. The CDR3 DNA reads as TGCAGCGTAAACAGGGTCGAGGATGAGCAGTTCTTC.

The chain joins TRBV6-5 to TRBJ1-2; D may be TRBD1 (5 bases). V lost 6 bases to trimming and J lost 12 bases, with 17 bases between them. The length of the CDR3 is 12 residues. CDR1 MNHEY and CDR2 SVGAGI come from the germline V gene. The CDR3 coding sequence is TGTGCCAGCAGATTTAGAGAGGGGAGGCACACCTTC. Translating it yields CASRFREGRHTF.

This clone was found once. This chain joins TRBV6-5 and TRBJ1-3; D unclear. Trimming stripped 3 bases from V and 3 bases from J, with 12 bases between. Germline V gene lookup returns CDR1 MNHEY and CDR2 SVGAGI. The CDR3 is 15 amino acids. The CDR3 nucleotides are TGTGCCAGCAGTTATTGCGAGGTCAGTGGAAACACCATATATTTT. Protein sequence: CASSYCEVSGNTIYF.

The CDR3 DNA reads as TGTGCCAGCAGCGTAGAGGGAACGGGAACCGGGGAGCTGTTTTTT. Residues: CASSVEGTGTGELFF. The genes are TRBV9 and TRBJ2-2; D perhaps matches TRBD2 (5 bases). CDR3 length: 15 residues. Germline CDR1 SGDLS, CDR2 YYNGEE. V dropped 0 bases and J dropped 5 bases, with 11 bases sitting between them.

This clone occurred once. V and J are TRBV7-9 and TRBJ2-1, with 10 bases fitting TRBD1. Germline CDR1 is SEHNR and CDR2 is FQNEAQ (reference sequence). J lost 8 bases, V lost 4 bases, and 8 bases had no gene match. The CDR3 totals 15 residues. DNA of the CDR3: TGTGCCAGCAGCTCCCGGGACAGGGGCACCGATGAGCAGTTCTTC. This encodes CASSSRDRGTDEQFF.

This chain joins TRBV4-1 and TRBJ1-2; D is possibly TRBD1 (5 bases). CDR3 length equals 15 residues. V was cut by 2 bases and J by 5 bases, with 15 bases left in between. Germline CDR1 MGHRA, CDR2 YSYEKL. The CDR3 here is CASSQIPRVLYGYTF. The CDR3 bases are TGCGCCAGCAGCCAAATTCCCAGGGTTTTGTATGGCTACACCTTC.

This clone was seen only once. The V call is TRBV7-9, the J call TRBJ1-3; D gene ambiguous. The CDR3 consists of 15 residues. V gave up 4 bases and J gave up 11 bases, with 21 bases separating them. The germline gives CDR1 SEHNR, CDR2 FQNEAQ (reference sequence). This CDR3 reads CASSSSPRDREPIYF. As DNA, the CDR3 is TGTGCCAGCAGCTCCAGTCCCCGTGACCGGGAACCCATATATTTT.

This sequence joins TRBV6-5 and TRBJ1-4, with D possibly TRBD1 on 5 matching bases. The V end lost 2 bases, the J end lost 6 bases, and 7 bases lay between the germline ends. Germline V gene sequence: CDR1 MNHEY, CDR2 SVGAGI. This CDR3 region has 13 residues. The DNA for the CDR3 is TGTGCCAGCAGTTACGGCAGGGATGAAAAACTGTTTTTT. Protein product: CASSYGRDEKLFF.

This clone was recorded at least ten times. The chain employs TRBV29-1 and TRBJ1-5, with 11 bases identical to TRBD1. Trimming took 7 bases from V and 5 from J; bases not matched to a gene: 7. This CDR3 spans 14 amino acids. The germline V gene has CDR1 SQVTM and CDR2 ANQGSEA. Here the CDR3 reads CSGGRTGGHQPQHF. The CDR3 bases are TGCAGCGGGGGCAGGACAGGGGGCCATCAGCCCCAGCATTTT. Drawing the rest from reference TRBV29-1 and TRBJ1-5, the complete variable domain is SAVISQKPSRDICQRGTSLTIQCQVDSQVTMMFWYRQQPGQSLTLIATANQGSEATYESGFVIDKFPISRPNLTFSTLTVSNMSPEDSSIYLCSGGRTGGHQPQHFGDGTRLSIL.

The chain uses TRBV7-9 and TRBJ2-1; 9 nucleotides agree with TRBD2. V lost 3 bases, J lost 2 bases, and 8 bases stayed unmatched. Germline CDR1 SEHNR, CDR2 FQNEAQ (reference sequence). The CDR3 covers 17 residues. Here the CDR3 DNA reads TGTGCCAGCAGCTTCGCTCAAGCTAGCGGGGCCTACAATGAGCAGTTCTTC. Encoded protein: CASSFAQASGAYNEQFF.

CDR3 sequence (DNA): TGTGCCAGTAGTATGCGTCTAGCGGGGGCCGATGAGCAGTTCTTC. This encodes CASSMRLAGADEQFF. The chain couples TRBV19 to TRBJ2-1; the match to TRBD2 covers 10 bases. The CDR3 is 15 amino acids. V lost 3 bases, J lost 8 bases, and 7 bases stayed unmatched. Looked up from germline, CDR1 is LNHDA and CDR2 is SQIVND (reference sequence).

The V gene is TRBV19, the J gene TRBJ1-6, with a tentative D call TRBD1 (5 bases). Trimming removed 1 base from V and 8 bases from J, with 9 bases in between. There are 14 residues in the CDR3. Germline lookup yields CDR1 LNHDA and CDR2 SQIVND (reference sequence). The CDR3 nucleotides are TGTGCCAGTAGTATAGCAGGGTCGGATTCACCCCTCCACTTT. The encoded protein is CASSIAGSDSPLHF.

This clone turned up a few times. The chain is built from TRBV11-3 and TRBJ2-3; no definite D call. The CDR3 has 14 amino acids. V dropped 0 bases and J dropped 5 bases, with 9 bases sitting between them. Germline loops: CDR1 SGHNT, CDR2 YENEEA. CDR3 region: CASSLDVSRDTQYF. In DNA form, the CDR3 reads TGTGCCAGCAGCTTAGATGTTTCTAGAGATACGCAGTATTTT.